This T cell receptor (beta chain) was identified in a study of regulatory T cells in long-lasting Graves disease. Relying on iRepertoire HTBI primers and Arm-PCR of CDR3 regions, the team built TCR beta libraries. Each CDR3 protein is one row after TCRdb ran MiXCR on the multiplex PCR reads. The sample includes 410,000 or so distinct CDR3 sequences, 15% of them seen just once. With 7 bases removed from V and 5 bases from J, the gap between germline ends came to 20 bases. The germline CDR1 and CDR2 sequences are SNHLY and FYNNEI. This CDR3 contains 15 residues. Time point of the sample: newly diagnosed GD, antithyroid drugs for less than 3 months. The TCR library was made from RNA that had been extracted from PBMCs in TRIzol. This clonotype was seen only a few times. A further study also used this sample, focusing on T cells in Graves' hyperthyroidism and ophthalmopathy. That paper adds: Graves' hyperthyroidism was deemed stable absent ophthalmopathy progression within 18 months. Model output signaled ophthalmopathy a median roughly six months ahead of onset.

The gene calls are TRBV2 and TRBJ1-1; TRBD1 might be the D (5 bases). This receptor was obtained from a woman under 40 with Graves disease. The material sequenced was peripheral blood mononuclear cells (PBMCs), taken at new diagnosis, from a patient treated with antithyroid drugs. CDR3 region: CASKTPPRSGTEAFF. Here the CDR3 DNA reads TGTGCCAGCAAAACACCCCCCAGGTCAGGGACTGAAGCTTTCTTT.